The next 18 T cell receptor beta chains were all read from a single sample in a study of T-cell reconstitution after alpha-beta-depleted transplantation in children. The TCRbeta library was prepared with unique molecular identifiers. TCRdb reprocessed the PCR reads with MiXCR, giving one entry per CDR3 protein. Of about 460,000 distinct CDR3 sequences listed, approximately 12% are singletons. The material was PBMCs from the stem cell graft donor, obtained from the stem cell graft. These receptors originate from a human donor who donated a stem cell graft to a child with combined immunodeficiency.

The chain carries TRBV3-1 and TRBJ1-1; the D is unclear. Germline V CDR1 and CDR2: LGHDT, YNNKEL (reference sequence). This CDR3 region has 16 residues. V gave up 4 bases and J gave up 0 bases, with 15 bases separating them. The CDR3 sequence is CASSLNPTALNTEAFF. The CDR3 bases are TGTGCCAGCAGCCTTAATCCGACGGCTTTGAACACTGAAGCTTTCTTT.

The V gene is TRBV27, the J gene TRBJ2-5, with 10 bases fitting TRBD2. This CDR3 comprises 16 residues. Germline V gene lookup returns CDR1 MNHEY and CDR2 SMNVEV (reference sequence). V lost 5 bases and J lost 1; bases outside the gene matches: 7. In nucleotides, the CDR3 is TGTGCCAGCAGTCCCGGACTAGCGGATATCCAAGAGACCCAGTACTTC. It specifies CASSPGLADIQETQYF.

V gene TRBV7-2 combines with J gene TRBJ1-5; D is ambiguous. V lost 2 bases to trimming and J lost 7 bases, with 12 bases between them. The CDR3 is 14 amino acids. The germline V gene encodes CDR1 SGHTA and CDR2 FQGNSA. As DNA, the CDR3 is TGTGCCAGCAGCTTAACCATGGGGAAGCAGCCCCAGCATTTT. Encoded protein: CASSLTMGKQPQHF.

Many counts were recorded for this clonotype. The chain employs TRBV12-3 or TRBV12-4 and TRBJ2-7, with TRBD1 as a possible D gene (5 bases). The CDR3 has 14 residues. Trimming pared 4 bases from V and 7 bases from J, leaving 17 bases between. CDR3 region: CASSSIAQGLEQYF. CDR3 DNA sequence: TGTGCCAGCAGTTCAATAGCCCAGGGTCTGGAGCAGTACTTC.

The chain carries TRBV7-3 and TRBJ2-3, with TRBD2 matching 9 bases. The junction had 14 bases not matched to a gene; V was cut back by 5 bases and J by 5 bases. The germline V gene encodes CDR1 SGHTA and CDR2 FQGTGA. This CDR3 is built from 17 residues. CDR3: CASSPQPLAGSLDTQYF. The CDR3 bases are TGTGCCAGCAGCCCCCAGCCCCTAGCGGGGAGCTTAGATACGCAGTATTTT.

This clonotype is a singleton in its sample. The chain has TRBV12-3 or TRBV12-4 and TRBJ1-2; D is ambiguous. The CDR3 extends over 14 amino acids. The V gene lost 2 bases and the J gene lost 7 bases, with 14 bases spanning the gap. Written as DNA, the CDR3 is TGTGCCAGCAGTTTATTGGCTGGGTCGGCTGGCTACACCTTC. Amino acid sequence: CASSLLAGSAGYTF.

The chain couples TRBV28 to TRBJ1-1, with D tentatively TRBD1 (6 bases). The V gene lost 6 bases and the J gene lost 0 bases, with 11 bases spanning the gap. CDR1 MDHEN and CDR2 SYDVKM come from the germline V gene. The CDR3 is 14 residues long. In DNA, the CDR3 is TGTGCCAGCAGACCGCCAGGGGTGAACACTGAAGCTTTCTTT. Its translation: CASRPPGVNTEAFF.

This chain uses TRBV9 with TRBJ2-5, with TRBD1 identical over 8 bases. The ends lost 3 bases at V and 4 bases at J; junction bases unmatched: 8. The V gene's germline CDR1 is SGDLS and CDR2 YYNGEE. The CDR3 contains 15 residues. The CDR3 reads CASSARTGLGETQYF. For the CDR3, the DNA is TGTGCCAGCAGCGCCAGGACAGGGTTGGGAGAGACCCAGTACTTC.

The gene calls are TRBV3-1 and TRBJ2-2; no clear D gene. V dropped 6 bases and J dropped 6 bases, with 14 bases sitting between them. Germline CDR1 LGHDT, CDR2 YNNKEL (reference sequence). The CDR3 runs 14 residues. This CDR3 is CASSRRVVPGELFF. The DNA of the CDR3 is TGTGCCAGCAGTAGGAGAGTGGTCCCCGGGGAGCTGTTTTTT.

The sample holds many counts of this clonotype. The CDR3 nucleotides read TGTGCCAGCAGCTTGGACGTTAACAATGAGCAGTTCTTC. Its translation: CASSLDVNNEQFF. This sequence joins TRBV7-9 and TRBJ2-1, with unresolved D. In germline, CDR1 is SEHNR, CDR2 FQNEAQ (reference sequence). CDR3 length equals 13 residues. V lost 3 bases to trimming and J lost 5 bases, with 8 bases between them.

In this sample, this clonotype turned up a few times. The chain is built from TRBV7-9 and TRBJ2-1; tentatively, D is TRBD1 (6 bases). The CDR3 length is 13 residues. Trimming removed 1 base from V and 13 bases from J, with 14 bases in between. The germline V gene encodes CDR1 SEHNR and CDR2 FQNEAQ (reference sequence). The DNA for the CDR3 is TGTGCCAGCAGCTTAGGGGGGCGAAACCATCAGTTCTTC. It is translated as CASSLGGRNHQFF.

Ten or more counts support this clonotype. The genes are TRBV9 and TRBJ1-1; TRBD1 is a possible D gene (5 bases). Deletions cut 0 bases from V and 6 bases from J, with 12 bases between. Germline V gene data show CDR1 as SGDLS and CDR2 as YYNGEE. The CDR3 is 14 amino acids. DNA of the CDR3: TGTGCCAGCAGCGTAGGGGGGAAATTTTCTGAAGCTTTCTTT. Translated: CASSVGGKFSEAFF.

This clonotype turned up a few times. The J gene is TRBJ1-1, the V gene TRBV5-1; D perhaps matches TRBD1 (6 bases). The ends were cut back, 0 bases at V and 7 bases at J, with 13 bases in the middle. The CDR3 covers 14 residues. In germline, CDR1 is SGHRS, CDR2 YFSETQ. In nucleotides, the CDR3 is TGCGCCAGCAGCTTGGCCGTGGGGGCCGGTGAAGCTTTCTTT. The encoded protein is CASSLAVGAGEAFF.

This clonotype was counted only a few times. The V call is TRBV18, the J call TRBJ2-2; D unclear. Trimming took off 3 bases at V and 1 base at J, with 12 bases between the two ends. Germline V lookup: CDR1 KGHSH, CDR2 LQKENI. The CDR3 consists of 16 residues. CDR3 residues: CASSPNEVLNTGELFF. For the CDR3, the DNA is TGTGCCAGCTCACCTAACGAGGTATTGAACACCGGGGAGCTGTTTTTT.

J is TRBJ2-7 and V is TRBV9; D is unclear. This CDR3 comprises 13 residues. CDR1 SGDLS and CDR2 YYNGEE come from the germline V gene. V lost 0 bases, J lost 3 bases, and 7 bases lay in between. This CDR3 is CASSVDPLYEQYF. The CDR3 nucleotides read TGTGCCAGCAGCGTAGACCCTCTCTACGAGCAGTACTTC. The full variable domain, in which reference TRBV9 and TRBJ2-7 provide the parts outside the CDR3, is DSGVTQTPKHLITATGQRVTLRCSPRSGDLSVYWYQQSLDQGLQFLIQYYNGEERAKGNILERFSAQQFPDLHSELNLSSLELGDSALYFCASSVDPLYEQYFGPGTRLTVT.

The CDR3 loop reads CAIGGQGAQDTQYF. The CDR3 coding sequence is TGTGCCATCGGGGGACAGGGGGCCCAAGATACGCAGTATTTT. The chain joins TRBV10-3 to TRBJ2-3; TRBD1 agrees at 12 bases. Germline lookup yields CDR1 ENHRY and CDR2 SYGVKD. V lost 8 bases and J lost 5; bases outside the gene matches: 5. The CDR3 extends over 14 amino acids.

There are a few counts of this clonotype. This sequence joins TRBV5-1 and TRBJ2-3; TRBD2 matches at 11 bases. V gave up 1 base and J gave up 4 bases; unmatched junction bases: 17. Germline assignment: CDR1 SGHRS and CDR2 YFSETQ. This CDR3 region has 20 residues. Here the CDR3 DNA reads TGCGCCAGCAGCTTGAAAGGTCTAGCGGGAGGCCTAAGGGGAGCAGATACGCAGTATTTT. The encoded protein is CASSLKGLAGGLRGADTQYF.

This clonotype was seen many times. CDR3 region: CATRDRSSYNEQFF. Written as DNA, the CDR3 is TGTGCCACCAGGGACCGGAGCTCCTACAATGAGCAGTTCTTC. This chain links TRBV24-1 with TRBJ2-1; D remains unclear. Germline V gene data show CDR1 as KGHDR and CDR2 as SFDVKD. The CDR3 covers 14 residues. V lost 7 bases, J lost 0 bases, and 9 bases lay in between.